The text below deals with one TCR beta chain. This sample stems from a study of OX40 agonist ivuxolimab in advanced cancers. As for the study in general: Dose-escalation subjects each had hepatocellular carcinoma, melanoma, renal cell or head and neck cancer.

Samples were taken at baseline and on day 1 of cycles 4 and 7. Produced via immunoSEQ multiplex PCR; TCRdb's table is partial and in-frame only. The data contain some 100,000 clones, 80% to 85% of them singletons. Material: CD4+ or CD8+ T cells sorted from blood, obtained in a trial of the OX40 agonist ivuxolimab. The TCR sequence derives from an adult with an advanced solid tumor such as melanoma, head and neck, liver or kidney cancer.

The CDR3 loop reads CASSDSSGRVTDTQYF. The DNA of the CDR3 is TGTGCCAGCAGTGACTCGTCAGGGCGTGTCACAGATACGCAGTATTTT. The genes are TRBV6-4 and TRBJ2-3; a weak D match, TRBD1 (5 bases). This CDR3 contains 16 residues. V shed 0 bases and J shed 2 bases, with 12 bases lying between them. Germline loops: CDR1 MRHNA, CDR2 SNTAGT.